These 28 T cell receptor beta chains originate from one sample sequenced in a study of regulatory T cells in long-lasting Graves disease (dated by TCRdb to the early 2020s). The time point label for this specimen denotes: newly diagnosed GD, antithyroid drugs for less than 3 months. For both TCR sequencing and RNA sequencing, RNA was extracted from PBMCs in TRIzol. Receptors were amplified or captured by multiplex PCR. Sequencing used an Illumina HiSeq 4000. iRepertoire HTBI primers and Arm-PCR amplification of CDR3 regions were used to construct TCR beta libraries. The public sequencing data were trimmed at Q25 with fastp and processed into clonotypes with MiXCR by TCRdb, which kept only in-frame beta chains. One record per CDR3 amino acid sequence lists the most common genes and DNA. In all, the sample holds 400,000 to 500,000 distinct CDR3 sequences, and around 13% of those were seen once. Approximately 15% of the sample belongs to the ten largest clones.

These data are also associated with another study on T cells in Graves' hyperthyroidism and ophthalmopathy.

The starting material was peripheral blood mononuclear cells (PBMCs), obtained at new diagnosis, from a patient treated with antithyroid drugs. The source of these receptors is a woman aged 45-60 years with Graves disease. Donor details come from another sample of the same person, matched by shared clones.

The rearrangement uses TRBV7-9 and TRBJ1-3; tentative D call: TRBD1 (5 bases). Germline values: CDR1 SEHNR, CDR2 FQNEAQ (reference sequence). The CDR3 is 15 amino acids. V lost 1 base, J lost 2 bases, and 9 bases lay in between. Here the CDR3 reads CASSLVGVPGNTIYF. The CDR3 coding sequence is TGTGCCAGCAGCTTAGTAGGGGTTCCTGGAAACACCATATATTTT.

This clonotype has at least ten counts. The chain links TRBV28 to TRBJ1-5, with D perhaps matching TRBD1 (5 bases). The length of the CDR3 is 15 residues. V was clipped by 6 bases and J by 5 bases, with 17 bases between them. The germline V gene encodes CDR1 MDHEN and CDR2 SYDVKM. This CDR3 is CASSHGAGPDQPQHF. CDR3 nucleotides: TGTGCCAGCAGCCATGGGGCCGGGCCGGATCAGCCCCAGCATTTT. Variable domain in full (rest from reference TRBV28 and TRBJ1-5): DVKVTQSSRYLVKRTGEKVFLECVQDMDHENMFWYRQDPGLGLRLIYFSYDVKMKEKGDIPEGYSVSREKKERFSLILESASTNQTSMYLCASSHGAGPDQPQHFGDGTRLSIL.

This clonotype has a count of ten or more. The CDR3 DNA sequence: TGTGCCAGCAGTTTAGGTGAGGGGATGCACACTGAAGCTTTCTTT. Its translation is CASSLGEGMHTEAFF. The rearrangement joins TRBV12-3 or TRBV12-4 to TRBJ1-1; possibly TRBD1 for D (5 bases). Trimming left V 1 base short and J 3 bases short, with 12 bases between. This CDR3 has 15 residues.

This clonotype was detected many times. The rearrangement joins TRBV28 to TRBJ2-7; D ambiguous. CDR3 length: 14 residues. CDR1 and CDR2 (germline): MDHEN, SYDVKM. V was shortened by 7 bases and J by 5 bases, with 18 bases between the two germline ends. CDR3 bases: TGTGCCAGCACCCCCCCCCCCGGGTCCCACGAGCAGTACTTC. It specifies CASTPPPGSHEQYF.

The table lists this clonotype with a few counts. The chain has TRBV9 and TRBJ2-5; perhaps TRBD2 as D (5 bases). Trimming removed 0 bases at V and 5 bases at J, with 11 bases between. CDR3 size: 14 residues. CDR1 and CDR2 (germline): SGDLS, YYNGEE. CDR3 sequence reads: CASSVGGIQETQYF. The CDR3 coding sequence is TGTGCCAGCAGCGTAGGAGGGATCCAGGAGACCCAGTACTTC.

The chain has TRBV4-1 and TRBJ2-3; D gene unclear. The CDR3 is 14 residues long. The ends were cut back, 0 bases at V and 7 bases at J, with 11 bases in the middle. CDR1 is MGHRA, CDR2 YSYEKL, per germline. The CDR3 DNA follows: TGCGCCAGCAGCCAAGATGGCTATGTAAATACGCAGTATTTT. This codes for CASSQDGYVNTQYF.

This clonotype came up many times. This chain joins TRBV7-8 and TRBJ2-7, with unresolved D. Trimming removed 0 bases at V and 5 bases at J, with 11 bases between. CDR1 and CDR2 (germline): SGHVS, FQNEAQ. This CDR3 has 14 residues. CDR3 DNA: TGTGCCAGCAGCTTAGCCTTTTCCAGTGACGAGCAGTACTTC. Protein product: CASSLAFSSDEQYF.

This clonotype showed up many times. V is TRBV27 and J is TRBJ1-1; D is uncertain. V lost 6 bases to trimming and J lost 4 bases, with 12 bases between them. Germline V CDR1 and CDR2: MNHEY, SMNVEV (reference sequence). This CDR3 is built from 13 residues. In DNA, the CDR3 is TGTGCCAGCAGCCTTAGGGTTAGCACTGAAGCTTTCTTT. This encodes CASSLRVSTEAFF.

This clonotype was detected ten times or more. V is TRBV2 and J is TRBJ1-1; no firm D call. The CDR3 loop spans 13 amino acids. V lost 6 bases and J lost 4, with 12 bases in between. CDR1 SNHLY and CDR2 FYNNEI come from the germline V gene. The CDR3 protein is CASRRELSTEAFF. The CDR3 nucleotides are TGTGCCAGCAGGAGGGAGTTGAGCACTGAAGCTTTCTTT.

This clonotype has a count of ten or more. V usage is TRBV5-1 and J usage is TRBJ2-7; D possibly corresponds to TRBD2 (6 bases). Germline V gene data show CDR1 as SGHRS and CDR2 as YFSETQ. The CDR3 loop spans 13 amino acids. Trimming left V 3 bases short and J 6 bases short, with 13 bases between. The CDR3, as DNA: TGCGCCAGCAGCTCGGGACTCCTCGGCGAGCAGTACTTC. Translated, it gives CASSSGLLGEQYF.

This clonotype came up a few times. Written as DNA, the CDR3 is TGTGCCAGCAGCCAAGGGGGCGGGAGGGTCCACGAGCAGTACTTC. As protein: CASSQGGGRVHEQYF. V and J are TRBV4-2 and TRBJ2-7; 9 bases align to TRBD2. The CDR3 runs 15 residues. Germline V gene data show CDR1 as LGHNA and CDR2 as YNFKEQ. The J segment lost 5 bases and the V segment lost 1 base, leaving 6 bases of the junction unmatched.

This rearrangement joins TRBV3-1 to TRBJ2-7; perhaps TRBD2 as D (6 bases). Germline lookup yields CDR1 LGHDT and CDR2 YNNKEL (reference sequence). The CDR3 runs 14 residues. V was clipped by 0 bases and J by 3 bases, with 9 bases between them. The chain's CDR3 is CASSQDTSSYEQYF. The CDR3 bases are TGTGCCAGCAGCCAAGATACTAGCAGCTACGAGCAGTACTTC.

This clonotype was counted at least ten times. The chain has TRBV11-2 and TRBJ2-3; D is ambiguous. The CDR3 covers 13 residues. The germline gives CDR1 SGHAT, CDR2 FQNNGV. V dropped 1 base and J dropped 2 bases, with 4 bases sitting between them. DNA of the CDR3: TGTGCCAGCAGCTTAGGCCACACAGATACGCAGTATTTT. Encoded protein: CASSLGHTDTQYF. Variable domain in full (rest from reference TRBV11-2 and TRBJ2-3): EAGVAQSPRYKIIEKRQSVAFWCNPISGHATLYWYQQILGQGPKLLIQFQNNGVVDDSQLPKDRFSAERLKGVDSTLKIQPAKLEDSAVYLCASSLGHTDTQYFGPGTRLTVL.

Ten or more counts support this clonotype. V and J are TRBV10-1 and TRBJ1-4, with a weak D call TRBD1 (5 bases). Looked up from germline, CDR1 is WNHNN and CDR2 is SYGVQD (reference sequence). V gave up 5 bases and J gave up 4 bases, with 8 bases separating them. The CDR3 covers 13 residues. Here the CDR3 reads CASSSGLNEKLFF. In DNA, the CDR3 is TGCGCCAGCAGTTCGGGGCTTAATGAAAAACTGTTTTTT.

This clonotype was picked up many times. The chain joins TRBV20-1 to TRBJ2-7; 8 positions match TRBD1. The V gene end was trimmed by 5 bases and the J gene end by 5 bases; junction bases not matched to a gene: 5. This CDR3 has 12 amino acids. CDR1 and CDR2 (germline): DFQATT, SNEGSKA (reference sequence). The CDR3 DNA reads TGCAGTGCTTCGACAGGGGCTGACGAGCAGTACTTC. Amino acids: CSASTGADEQYF.

In regard to this clonotype: A much larger clone sits a single nucleotide away, making a read error possible. The rearrangement links TRBV29-1 to TRBJ1-1; 7 bases map to TRBD1. The CDR3 loop spans 11 amino acids. The germline CDR1 and CDR2 sequences are SQVTM and ANQGSEA. In DNA, the CDR3 is TGCGGCGTAGCGCCACAGGGGGAAGCTTTCTTT. Amino acids: CGVAPQGEAFF.

The sample holds many counts of this clonotype. This sequence joins TRBV5-1 and TRBJ2-1, with TRBD2 matching 8 bases. Germline values: CDR1 SGHRS, CDR2 YFSETQ. The CDR3 runs to 17 residues. Trimming at V came to 4 bases and at J to 7 bases, leaving 16 bases not matched to a gene. CDR3 bases: TGCGCCAGCAGCGGTCAAATTGTTAGCGGGACTGGGAATGAGCAGTTCTTC. It codes for CASSGQIVSGTGNEQFF.

This clonotype was seen once. CDR3 protein: CASNPQGANSPLHF. CDR3 sequence (DNA): TGTGCCAGCAACCCACAGGGGGCTAATTCACCCCTCCACTTT. The rearrangement joins TRBV28 to TRBJ1-6; 9 nucleotides agree with TRBD1. The germline gives CDR1 MDHEN, CDR2 SYDVKM. The CDR3 length is 14 residues. With V trimmed by 7 bases and J by 6 bases, 4 bases remained unmatched.

Note on this clonotype: Given a much more abundant clone one base away, this may be a read error. J is TRBJ2-7 and V is TRBV30, with D perhaps matching TRBD1 (6 bases). The CDR3 consists of 13 residues. The V gene lost 2 bases and the J gene lost 3 bases, with 11 bases spanning the gap. Germline CDR1 is GTSNPN and CDR2 is SVGIG (reference sequence). CDR3: CAWSPGQSYEQYF. The CDR3 DNA reads TGTGCCTGGAGTCCTGGACAGAGCTACGAGCAGTACTTC. The full variable domain, completed using reference TRBV30 and TRBJ2-7, is SQTIHQWPATLVQPVGSPLSLECTVEGTSNPNLYWYRQAAGRGLQLLFYSVGIGQISSEVPQNLSASRPQDRQFILSSKKLLLSDSGFYLCAWSPGQSYEQYFGPGTRLTVT.

This clonotype was picked up many times. The chain couples TRBV12-3 or TRBV12-4 to TRBJ2-5, with 9 bases lining up with TRBD2. The CDR3 length is 13 residues. J was trimmed by 4 bases and V by 11 bases; bases with no gene match: 8. The CDR3 spells CASLAGAGETQYF. CDR3 DNA sequence: TGTGCCTCCTTAGCGGGAGCTGGAGAGACCCAGTACTTC.

This clonotype appeared many times. The gene calls are TRBV2 and TRBJ2-2, with 7 bases that match TRBD1. The germline V gene encodes CDR1 SNHLY and CDR2 FYNNEI. This CDR3 is 13 amino acids long. V trimming: 5 bases; J trimming: 7 bases; junction bases outside the gene matches: 4. Here the CDR3 reads CASSRDSRGELFF. CDR3 nucleotide sequence: TGTGCCAGCAGTCGGGACAGTCGCGGGGAGCTGTTTTTT.

This chain connects TRBV18 to TRBJ2-6; TRBD1 aligns across 9 bases. Germline-derived CDR1 and CDR2 are KGHSH and LQKENI. This CDR3 has 18 amino acids. V shed 6 bases and J 0 bases; nucleotides not matched to a gene: 9. Here the CDR3 reads CASSPPGTGISGANVLTF. CDR3 nucleotides: TGTGCCAGCTCCCCCCCCGGGACAGGGATCTCTGGGGCCAACGTCCTGACTTTC.

Remarks on this clonotype: A much larger clonotype is one base distant, so this may be a read error. The genes are TRBV2 and TRBJ2-1; 7 positions match TRBD1. The germline CDR1 and CDR2 sequences are SNHLY and FYNNEI. V gave up 4 bases and J gave up 2 bases; unmatched junction bases: 2. The CDR3 has 14 residues. The CDR3 reads CASSGQGPYNEQFF. In DNA form, the CDR3 reads TGTGCCAGCAGTGGACAGGGACCCTACAATGAGCAGTTCTTC. The variable domain in full, completed from reference TRBV2 and TRBJ2-1, reads EPEVTQTPSHQVTQMGQEVILRCVPISNHLYFYWYRQILGQKVEFLVSFYNNEISEKSEIFDDQFSVERPDGSNFTLKIRSTKLEDSAMYFCASSGQGPYNEQFFGPGTRLTVL.

At least ten counts were recorded for this clonotype. This chain uses TRBV12-3 or TRBV12-4 with TRBJ1-3; no clear D. The length of the CDR3 is 13 residues. Between the trimmed V and J ends, which lost 1 base and 2 bases, there was a span of 3 bases. The CDR3 DNA follows: TGTGCCAGCAGTTTAGGTCCTGGAAACACCATATATTTT. This codes for CASSLGPGNTIYF.

This clonotype was picked up many times. CDR3 protein: CAISDRYNEQFF. DNA of the CDR3: TGTGCCATCAGTGACAGGTACAATGAGCAGTTCTTC. This chain links TRBV10-3 with TRBJ2-1; D call uncertain. The ends were cut back, 3 bases at V and 4 bases at J, with 4 bases in the middle. The CDR3 spans 12 residues. Germline V gives CDR1 ENHRY, CDR2 SYGVKD.

This clonotype was picked up a small number of times. The rearrangement uses TRBV19 and TRBJ2-3; 11 bases align to TRBD1. The V gene's germline CDR1 is LNHDA and CDR2 SQIVND (reference sequence). The CDR3 spans 16 residues. V gave up 6 bases and J gave up 6 bases; unmatched junction bases: 11. The CDR3 bases are TGTGCCAGTAGCCCTTGGACAGGGGGCAGCCCGGATACGCAGTATTTT. Its translation: CASSPWTGGSPDTQYF.

This clonotype was recorded a few times. One junction end disagrees with the germline gene, perhaps due to a read error. This rearrangement joins TRBV28 to TRBJ2-1, with unresolved D. The CDR3 covers 13 residues. Germline V gene lookup returns CDR1 MDHEN and CDR2 SYDVKM. The DNA of the CDR3 is TGTGTCAGCAGGAGCACACCTGGGGATGAGCAGTTCTTC. Its translation: CVSRSTPGDEQFF.

In its sample, this clonotype was seen many times. The chain uses TRBV27 and TRBJ2-2; D is uncertain. Germline V CDR1 and CDR2: MNHEY, SMNVEV (reference sequence). Trimming removed 4 bases from V and 0 bases from J, with 3 bases in between. This CDR3 comprises 13 residues. In DNA, the CDR3 is TGTGCCAGCAGTTCTGCGAACACCGGGGAGCTGTTTTTT. Translation gives CASSSANTGELFF.